Following are 24 T cell receptor beta chains from one sample sequenced in a study of blood T cell repertoires in COVID-19. The assay was immunoSEQ multiplex PCR, and TCRdb's table has in-frame clones only and misses some. The sample consists of a few hundred thousand clones, over 75% of them appearing once. The sample comprised PBMCs or T cells enriched from blood (not recorded which). These receptors came from a woman aged 25 to 39 who had recovered from COVID-19.

This rearrangement joins TRBV11-2 to TRBJ2-7; 14 positions match TRBD2. The J segment lost 2 bases and the V segment lost 1 base, leaving 4 bases of the junction unmatched. From germline, CDR1 is SGHAT and CDR2 FQNNGV. This CDR3 is built from 17 residues. The DNA for the CDR3 is TGTGCCAGCAGCTTAGTGGCGGGACTAGCGGGGGCCTACGAGCAGTACTTC. It encodes CASSLVAGLAGAYEQYF.

The rearrangement links TRBV28 to TRBJ2-7, with no clear D. This CDR3 region has 12 residues. Germline assignment: CDR1 MDHEN and CDR2 SYDVKM. V lost 2 bases and J 4 bases, leaving 6 bases between the germline ends. The CDR3 coding sequence is TGTGCCAGCAGTTTAGGGCAGTACGAGCAGTACTTC. Protein sequence: CASSLGQYEQYF. Together with reference TRBV28 and TRBJ2-7, the CDR3 gives the full variable domain: DVKVTQSSRYLVKRTGEKVFLECVQDMDHENMFWYRQDPGLGLRLIYFSYDVKMKEKGDIPEGYSVSREKKERFSLILESASTNQTSMYLCASSLGQYEQYFGPGTRLTVT.

CDR3 coding DNA: TGCGCCAGCAGCTTGGAAGCGGCCTACAATGAGCAGTTCTTC. It specifies CASSLEAAYNEQFF. The V call is TRBV5-1, the J call TRBJ2-1; D is possibly TRBD2 (5 bases). This CDR3 has 14 amino acids. V lost 0 bases and J 2 bases, leaving 6 bases between the germline ends. Germline V gene lookup returns CDR1 SGHRS and CDR2 YFSETQ.

In nucleotides, the CDR3 is TGTGCCAGCAGTTTTACGCCGGGACATCCTAATGAAAAACTGTTTTTT. Residues: CASSFTPGHPNEKLFF. The chain recombines TRBV6-5 with TRBJ1-4; a possible D gene is TRBD1 (6 bases). Germline CDR1 reads MNHEY; CDR2 reads SVGAGI. The CDR3 runs 16 residues. The ends were cut back, 4 bases at V and 3 bases at J, with 15 bases in the middle.

V usage is TRBV6-5 and J usage is TRBJ1-5, with D possibly matching TRBD1 (5 bases). V was pared by 6 bases and J by 0 bases, with 9 bases between. Germline loops: CDR1 MNHEY, CDR2 SVGAGI. The CDR3 has 14 residues. CDR3 in DNA: TGTGCCAGCAGGCGACAGTATAGCAATCAGCCCCAGCATTTT. It codes for CASRRQYSNQPQHF.

The chain recombines TRBV24-1 with TRBJ2-5; maybe TRBD1 (6 bases). This CDR3 is built from 13 residues. With 5 bases removed from V and 5 bases from J, the gap between germline ends came to 11 bases. Germline V gene data show CDR1 as KGHDR and CDR2 as SFDVKD. The CDR3 DNA reads TGTGCCACCAGTGTGGGGGCAGGGGAGACCCAGTACTTC. It translates to CATSVGAGETQYF.

The chain recombines TRBV5-1 with TRBJ1-4, with TRBD1 identical over 7 bases. CDR3 length equals 17 residues. Germline V lookup: CDR1 SGHRS, CDR2 YFSETQ. With 4 bases clipped from V and 8 bases from J, the junction kept 17 bases outside the gene matches. CDR3 DNA sequence: TGCGCCAGCAGCCCTACAGGGGTGAGGGTTGGAATCGAAAAACTGTTTTTT. Translating gives CASSPTGVRVGIEKLFF.

V usage is TRBV15 and J usage is TRBJ2-1; D gene uncertain. The CDR3 is 13 residues long. The ends were cut back, 0 bases at V and 5 bases at J, with 5 bases in the middle. CDR1 LNHNV and CDR2 YYDKDF come from the germline V gene (reference sequence). The CDR3, as DNA: TGTGCCACCAGCAGAGATGCGAACAATGAGCAGTTCTTC. This sequence encodes CATSRDANNEQFF. Full variable domain (outside the CDR3, taken from reference TRBV15 and TRBJ2-1): DAMVIQNPRYQVTQFGKPVTLSCSQTLNHNVMYWYQQKSSQAPKLLFHYYDKDFNNEADTPDNFQSRRPNTSFCFLDIRSPGLGDTAMYLCATSRDANNEQFFGPGTRLTVL.

This clone was detected only once. This chain links TRBV27 with TRBJ1-3; perhaps TRBD1 as D (6 bases). The germline CDR1 and CDR2 sequences are MNHEY and SMNVEV (reference sequence). Trimming left V 6 bases short and J 2 bases short, with 11 bases between. The CDR3 is 14 amino acids. As DNA, the CDR3 is TGTGCCAGCAGACCAGGGACAACTGGAAACACCATATATTTT. Its translation: CASRPGTTGNTIYF.

J is TRBJ1-1 and V is TRBV21-1. TRBV21-1 is a recognized pseudogene. This CDR3 spans 17 amino acids. The CDR3 spells CASSKAEGPRLNTEAFF. CDR3 DNA: TGTGCCAGCAGCAAAGCGGAGGGCCCCCGATTGAACACTGAAGCTTTCTTT.

The chain employs TRBV19 and TRBJ1-5, with a possible D match to TRBD1 (5 bases). Trimming removed 3 bases from V and 1 base from J, with 7 bases in between. This CDR3 comprises 14 residues. Germline V gene sequence: CDR1 LNHDA, CDR2 SQIVND (reference sequence). The CDR3 bases are TGTGCCAGTAGTATCCCAGGGAGCAATCAGCCCCAGCATTTT. This sequence encodes CASSIPGSNQPQHF. The complete variable domain, with remaining parts taken from reference TRBV19 and TRBJ1-5, reads DGGITQSPKYLFRKEGQNVTLSCEQNLNHDAMYWYRQDPGQGLRLIYYSQIVNDFQKGDIAEGYSVSREKKESFPLTVTSAQKNPTAFYLCASSIPGSNQPQHFGDGTRLSIL.

This clone occurred once. This chain uses TRBV4-2 with TRBJ2-3; D remains ambiguous. Trimming took off 1 base at V and 1 base at J, with 6 bases between the two ends. There are 14 residues in the CDR3. The germline V gene has CDR1 LGHNA and CDR2 YNFKEQ. The CDR3 spells CASSQGLGTDTQYF. The CDR3 bases are TGTGCCAGCAGCCAAGGGCTGGGCACAGATACGCAGTATTTT.

V and J are TRBV3-1 (or the pseudogene TRBV3-2) and TRBJ2-3; 10 nucleotides agree with TRBD2. The V segment lost 0 bases and the J segment 6 bases; nucleotides outside the gene matches: 3. Germline CDR1 and CDR2: LGHDT and YNNKEL (reference sequence). The CDR3 is made up of 15 amino acids. As DNA, the CDR3 is TGTGCCAGCAGCCAAGATGAGGGACTAGCGGATACGCAGTATTTT. Protein sequence: CASSQDEGLADTQYF.

V and J are TRBV30 and TRBJ1-2; possibly TRBD1 for D (5 bases). The germline CDR1 and CDR2 sequences are GTSNPN and SVGIG (reference sequence). The CDR3 is 14 residues long. With 0 bases removed from V and 4 bases from J, the gap between germline ends came to 12 bases. In nucleotides, the CDR3 is TGTGCCTGGAGTGTACCTAGACAGAGCTATGGCTACACCTTC. The encoded protein is CAWSVPRQSYGYTF.

The chain links TRBV2 to TRBJ1-2; D possibly corresponds to TRBD1 (6 bases). V was trimmed by 0 bases and J by 8 bases, leaving 16 bases between them. CDR3 length equals 15 residues. Germline values: CDR1 SNHLY, CDR2 FYNNEI. CDR3 sequence: CASSEAPTGAWGYTF. In DNA, the CDR3 is TGTGCCAGCAGTGAAGCCCCGACAGGCGCTTGGGGCTACACCTTC.

The CDR3 here is CASSPTTGTSRSTDTQYF. The DNA for the CDR3 is TGTGCCAGCAGTCCTACCACCGGGACTAGCAGGAGCACAGATACGCAGTATTTT. The chain joins TRBV28 to TRBJ2-3; 9 nucleotides agree with TRBD2. The V and J ends lost 5 bases and 0 bases, in that order; junction bases with no gene match: 12. CDR1 MDHEN and CDR2 SYDVKM come from the germline V gene. The CDR3 consists of 18 residues.

This clone has only one observation. A read error may account for a junction end that differs from germline. The chain couples TRBV27 to TRBJ2-7; TRBD2 aligns across 9 bases. There are 14 residues in the CDR3. Germline CDR1 MNHEY, CDR2 SMNVEV (reference sequence). CDR3 sequence: CASSFKREAREQHF. CDR3 DNA: TGTGCCAGCAGTTTCAAGCGGGAGGCACGGGAGCAGCACTTC.

A single count supports this clone. This chain links TRBV5-1 with TRBJ2-3; 7 bases are shared with TRBD1. V lost 4 bases to trimming and J lost 0 bases; unmatched junction nucleotides: 2. The CDR3 extends over 14 amino acids. Germline assignment: CDR1 SGHRS and CDR2 YFSETQ. In DNA, the CDR3 is TGCGCCAGCAGCGTGACAGGGAGCACAGATACGCAGTATTTT. This sequence encodes CASSVTGSTDTQYF.

The rearrangement joins TRBV2 to TRBJ2-1, with TRBD2 matching 12 bases. J lost 4 bases, V lost 7 bases, and 2 bases had no gene match. CDR1 is SNHLY and CDR2 is FYNNEI in the germline V gene. This CDR3 region has 14 residues. Here the CDR3 DNA reads TGTGCCAGCATCGGACTAGCGGGATACAATGAGCAGTTCTTC. It specifies CASIGLAGYNEQFF.

The genes are TRBV27 and TRBJ2-7; D is perhaps TRBD1 (6 bases). Germline loops: CDR1 MNHEY, CDR2 SMNVEV (reference sequence). Trimming took off 3 bases at V and 3 bases at J, with 12 bases between the two ends. This CDR3 spans 14 amino acids. The CDR3 DNA sequence: TGTGCCAGCAGTTTCGGCAGGGGCTACTACGAGCAGTACTTC. Its protein product is CASSFGRGYYEQYF.

This chain joins TRBV11-3 and TRBJ1-1, with 7 bases identical to TRBD1. Germline V gives CDR1 SGHNT, CDR2 YENEEA. This CDR3 has 13 residues. Unmatched junction bases numbered 10, after V lost 4 bases and J lost 11 bases. CDR3 sequence: CASSCLDRLRAFF. DNA for the CDR3: TGTGCCAGCAGCTGCTTGGACAGGTTGAGGGCTTTCTTT. The entire variable domain, with the rest obtained from reference TRBV11-3 and TRBJ1-1, is as follows: EAGVVQSPRYKIIEKKQPVAFWCNPISGHNTLYWYLQNLGQGPELLIRYENEEAVDDSQLPKDRFSAERLKGVDSTLKIQPAELGDSAVYLCASSCLDRLRAFFGQGTRLTVV.

As to this clone: One end of the junction is discordant with germline, which a read error may explain. V is TRBV15 and J is TRBJ1-5; TRBD1 is a possible D gene (6 bases). The CDR3 covers 14 residues. The germline V gene has CDR1 LNHNV and CDR2 YYDKDF (reference sequence). The CDR3 region is CATGGAGGNQPQHF. Here the CDR3 DNA reads TGTGCCACGGGAGGGGCTGGGGGCAACCAGCCCCAGCATTTT.

The chain carries TRBV4-1 and TRBJ2-6; 9 bases map to TRBD1. CDR1 is MGHRA and CDR2 is YSYEKL in the germline V gene. The CDR3 runs to 15 residues. V dropped 3 bases and J dropped 4; count of bases not matched to a gene: 1. The CDR3 coding sequence is TGCGCCAGCAGCCAGGGACAGGGAGGGGCCAACGTCCTGACTTTC. Protein sequence: CASSQGQGGANVLTF.

V is TRBV11-2 and J is TRBJ2-3; 7 nucleotides align to TRBD1. Germline V lookup: CDR1 SGHAT, CDR2 FQNNGV. The ends lost 7 bases at V and 7 bases at J; junction bases unmatched: 8. This CDR3 is 13 amino acids long. DNA of the CDR3: TGTGCCAGCAAGACGACAGGGCGGCATACGCAGTATTTT. Its protein product is CASKTTGRHTQYF.